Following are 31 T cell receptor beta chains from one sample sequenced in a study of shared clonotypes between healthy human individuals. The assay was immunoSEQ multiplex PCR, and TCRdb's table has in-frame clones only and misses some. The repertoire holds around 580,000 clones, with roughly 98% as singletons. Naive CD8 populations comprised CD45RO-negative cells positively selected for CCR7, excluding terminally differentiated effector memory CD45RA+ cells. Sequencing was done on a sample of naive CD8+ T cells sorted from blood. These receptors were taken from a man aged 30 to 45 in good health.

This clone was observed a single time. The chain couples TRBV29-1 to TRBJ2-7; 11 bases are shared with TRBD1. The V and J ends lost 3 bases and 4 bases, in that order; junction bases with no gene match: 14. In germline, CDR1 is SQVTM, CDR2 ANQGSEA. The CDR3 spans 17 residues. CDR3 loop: CSVETSAGQGALYEQYF. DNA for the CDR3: TGCAGCGTTGAGACTTCAGCCGGACAGGGGGCGTTGTACGAGCAGTACTTC.

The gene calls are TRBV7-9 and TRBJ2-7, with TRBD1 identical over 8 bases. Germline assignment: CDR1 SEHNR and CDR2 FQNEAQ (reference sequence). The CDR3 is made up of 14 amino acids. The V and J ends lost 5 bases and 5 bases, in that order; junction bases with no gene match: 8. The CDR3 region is CASSEDRGSNEQYF. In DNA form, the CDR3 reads TGTGCCAGCAGCGAAGACAGGGGCTCGAACGAGCAGTACTTC.

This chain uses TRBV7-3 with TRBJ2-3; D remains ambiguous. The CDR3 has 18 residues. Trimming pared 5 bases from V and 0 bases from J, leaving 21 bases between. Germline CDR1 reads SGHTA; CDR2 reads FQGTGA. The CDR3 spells CASSPRLVVGSSTDTQYF. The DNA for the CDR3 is TGTGCCAGCAGCCCTCGGCTGGTAGTCGGTTCTAGCACAGATACGCAGTATTTT.

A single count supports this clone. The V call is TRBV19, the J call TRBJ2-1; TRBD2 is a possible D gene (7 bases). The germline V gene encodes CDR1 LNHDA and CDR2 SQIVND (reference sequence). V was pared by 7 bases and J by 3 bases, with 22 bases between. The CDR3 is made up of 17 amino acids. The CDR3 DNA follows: TGTGCCAGTACGAGGAGGGGGGGCGGCAGAGGCTACAATGAGCAGTTCTTC. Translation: CASTRRGGGRGYNEQFF. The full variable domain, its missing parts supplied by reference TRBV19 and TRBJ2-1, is DGGITQSPKYLFRKEGQNVTLSCEQNLNHDAMYWYRQDPGQGLRLIYYSQIVNDFQKGDIAEGYSVSREKKESFPLTVTSAQKNPTAFYLCASTRRGGGRGYNEQFFGPGTRLTVL.

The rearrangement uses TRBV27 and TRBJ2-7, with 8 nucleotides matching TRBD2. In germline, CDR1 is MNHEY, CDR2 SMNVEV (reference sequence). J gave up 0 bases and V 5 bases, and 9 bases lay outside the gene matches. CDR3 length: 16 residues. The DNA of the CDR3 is TGTGCCAGCAGTGTGCTAGCGGGCCTGCGCTCCTACGAGCAGTACTTC. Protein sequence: CASSVLAGLRSYEQYF.

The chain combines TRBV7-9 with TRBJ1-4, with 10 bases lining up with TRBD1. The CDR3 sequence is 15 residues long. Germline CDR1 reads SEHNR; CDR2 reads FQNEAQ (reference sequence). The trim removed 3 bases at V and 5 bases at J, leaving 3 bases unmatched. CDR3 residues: CASSLRQGANEKLFF. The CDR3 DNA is TGTGCCAGCAGCTTGAGACAGGGGGCGAATGAAAAACTGTTTTTT.

The CDR3 is CSVVGPRRYNEQFF. CDR3 DNA sequence: TGCAGCGTTGTGGGGCCCAGACGCTACAATGAGCAGTTCTTC. The V and J genes are TRBV29-1 and TRBJ2-1; TRBD1 might be the D (5 bases). This CDR3 spans 14 amino acids. The V end was cut by 4 bases, the J end by 3 bases, with 13 bases between. The germline V gene has CDR1 SQVTM and CDR2 ANQGSEA.

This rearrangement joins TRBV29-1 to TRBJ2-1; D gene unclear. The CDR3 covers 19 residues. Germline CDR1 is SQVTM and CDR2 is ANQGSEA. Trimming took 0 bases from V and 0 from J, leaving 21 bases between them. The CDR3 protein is CSVEDRRFDPYSSYNEQFF. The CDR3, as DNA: TGCAGCGTTGAAGACAGGCGTTTCGACCCCTATAGCTCCTACAATGAGCAGTTCTTC.

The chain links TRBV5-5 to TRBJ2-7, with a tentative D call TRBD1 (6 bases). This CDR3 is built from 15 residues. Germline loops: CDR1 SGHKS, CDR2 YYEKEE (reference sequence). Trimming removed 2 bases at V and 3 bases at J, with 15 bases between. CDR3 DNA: TGTGCCAGCAGCTTTGAAGCCGGGACAAGCTACGAGCAGTACTTC. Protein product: CASSFEAGTSYEQYF.

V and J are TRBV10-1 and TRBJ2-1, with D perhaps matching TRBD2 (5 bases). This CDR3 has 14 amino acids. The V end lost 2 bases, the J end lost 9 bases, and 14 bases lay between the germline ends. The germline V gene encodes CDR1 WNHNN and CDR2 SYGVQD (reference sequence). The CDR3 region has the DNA TGCGCCAGCAGTGAGGAGGAAACTAGTTTTGAGCAGTTCTTC. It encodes CASSEEETSFEQFF.

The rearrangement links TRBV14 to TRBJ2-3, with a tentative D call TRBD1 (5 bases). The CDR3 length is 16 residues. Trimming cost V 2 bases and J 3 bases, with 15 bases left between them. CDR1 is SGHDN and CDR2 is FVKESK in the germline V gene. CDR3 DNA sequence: TGTGCCAGCAGCCAAAGGCAGGGTGTTAGAACAGATACGCAGTATTTT. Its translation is CASSQRQGVRTDTQYF.

The CDR3 spells CATSRDPAGGPPEQYF. In nucleotides, the CDR3 is TGTGCCACCAGCAGAGATCCCGCGGGAGGGCCCCCCGAGCAGTACTTC. J is TRBJ2-7 and V is TRBV15, with 9 bases matching TRBD2. The CDR3 contains 16 residues. Germline trimming cut 0 bases from V and 6 bases from J; bases unmatched to any gene: 9. CDR1 is LNHNV, CDR2 YYDKDF, per germline (reference sequence).

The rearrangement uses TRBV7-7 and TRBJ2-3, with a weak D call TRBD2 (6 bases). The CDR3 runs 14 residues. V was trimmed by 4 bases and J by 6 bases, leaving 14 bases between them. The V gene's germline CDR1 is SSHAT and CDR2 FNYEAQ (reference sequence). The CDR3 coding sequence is TGTGCCAGCAGCTGGTCAACGGGAGCGGATACGCAGTATTTT. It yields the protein CASSWSTGADTQYF.

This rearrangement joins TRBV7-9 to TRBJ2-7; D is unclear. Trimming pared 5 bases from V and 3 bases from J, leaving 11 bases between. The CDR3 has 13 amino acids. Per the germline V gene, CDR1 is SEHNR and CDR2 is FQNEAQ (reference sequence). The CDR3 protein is CASSPPGNYEQYF. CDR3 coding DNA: TGTGCCAGCAGCCCTCCAGGCAACTACGAGCAGTACTTC.

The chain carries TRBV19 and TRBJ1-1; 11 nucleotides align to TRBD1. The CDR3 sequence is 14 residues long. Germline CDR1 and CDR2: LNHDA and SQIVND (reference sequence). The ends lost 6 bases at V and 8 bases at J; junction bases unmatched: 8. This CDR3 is CASRLGQGVEEAFF. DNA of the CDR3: TGTGCCAGTAGACTGGGACAGGGGGTGGAGGAAGCTTTCTTT. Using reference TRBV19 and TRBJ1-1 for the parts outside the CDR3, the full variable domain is DGGITQSPKYLFRKEGQNVTLSCEQNLNHDAMYWYRQDPGQGLRLIYYSQIVNDFQKGDIAEGYSVSREKKESFPLTVTSAQKNPTAFYLCASRLGQGVEEAFFGQGTRLTVV.

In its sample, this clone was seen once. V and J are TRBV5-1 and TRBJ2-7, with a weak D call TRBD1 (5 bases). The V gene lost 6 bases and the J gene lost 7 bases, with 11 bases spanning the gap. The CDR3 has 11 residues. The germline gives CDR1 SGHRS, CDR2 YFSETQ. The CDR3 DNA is TGCGCCAGCAACCAGGGTCTTGAGCAGTACTTC. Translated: CASNQGLEQYF.

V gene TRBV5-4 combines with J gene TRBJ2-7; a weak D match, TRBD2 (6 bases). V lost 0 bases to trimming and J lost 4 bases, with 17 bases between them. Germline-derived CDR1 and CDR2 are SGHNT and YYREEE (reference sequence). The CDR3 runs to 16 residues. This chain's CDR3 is CASSLASGHPNYEQYF. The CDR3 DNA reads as TGTGCCAGCAGCTTGGCGAGCGGGCACCCTAATTACGAGCAGTACTTC.

The CDR3 region has the DNA TGCGCCAGCGGACTACGGACAGGCACCTACGAGCAGTACTTC. This translates into CASGLRTGTYEQYF. The chain carries TRBV4-1 and TRBJ2-7; D possibly corresponds to TRBD1 (7 bases). V dropped 8 bases and J dropped 2 bases, with 16 bases sitting between them. CDR1 and CDR2 (germline): MGHRA, YSYEKL. The CDR3 is 14 residues long.

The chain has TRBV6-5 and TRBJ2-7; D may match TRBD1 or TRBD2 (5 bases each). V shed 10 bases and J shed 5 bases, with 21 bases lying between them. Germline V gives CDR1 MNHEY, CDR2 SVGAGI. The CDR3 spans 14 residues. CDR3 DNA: TGTGCCACCAACCCCTCGGGACGGACCCACGAGCAGTACTTC. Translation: CATNPSGRTHEQYF.

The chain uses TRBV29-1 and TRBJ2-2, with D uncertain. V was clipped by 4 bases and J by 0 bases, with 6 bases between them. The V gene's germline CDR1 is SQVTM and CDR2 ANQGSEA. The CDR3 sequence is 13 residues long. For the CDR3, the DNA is TGCAGCGTTGTCCTCGCGAACACCGGGGAGCTGTTTTTT. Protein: CSVVLANTGELFF.

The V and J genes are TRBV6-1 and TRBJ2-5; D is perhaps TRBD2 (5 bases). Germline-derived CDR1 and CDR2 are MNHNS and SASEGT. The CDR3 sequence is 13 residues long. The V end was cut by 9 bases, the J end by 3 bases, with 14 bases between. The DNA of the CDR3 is TGTGCCAGAGCTATAGCGAGGGAAGAGACCCAGTACTTC. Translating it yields CARAIAREETQYF.

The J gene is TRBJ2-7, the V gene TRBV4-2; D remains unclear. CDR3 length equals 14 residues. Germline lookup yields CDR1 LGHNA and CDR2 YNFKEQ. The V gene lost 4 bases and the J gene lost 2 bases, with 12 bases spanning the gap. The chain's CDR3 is CASSLTTATYEQYF. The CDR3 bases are TGTGCCAGCAGCCTGACGACCGCAACCTACGAGCAGTACTTC.

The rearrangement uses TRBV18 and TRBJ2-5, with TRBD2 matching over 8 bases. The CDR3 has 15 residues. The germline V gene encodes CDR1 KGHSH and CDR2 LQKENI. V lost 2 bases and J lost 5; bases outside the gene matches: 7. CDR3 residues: CASSPILAGEETQYF. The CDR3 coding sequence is TGTGCCAGCTCACCAATTCTAGCGGGTGAGGAGACCCAGTACTTC. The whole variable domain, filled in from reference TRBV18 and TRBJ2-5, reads NAGVMQNPRHLVRRRGQEARLRCSPMKGHSHVYWYRQLPEEGLKFMVYLQKENIIDESGMPKERFSAEFPKEGPSILRIQQVVRGDSAAYFCASSPILAGEETQYFGPGTRLLVL.

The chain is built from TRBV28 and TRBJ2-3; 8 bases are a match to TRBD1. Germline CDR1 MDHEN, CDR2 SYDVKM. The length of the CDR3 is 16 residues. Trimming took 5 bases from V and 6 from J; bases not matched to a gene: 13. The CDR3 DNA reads TGTGCCAGCAGTCATCCGGGACAGGTCGTGGGGGATACGCAGTATTTT. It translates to CASSHPGQVVGDTQYF.

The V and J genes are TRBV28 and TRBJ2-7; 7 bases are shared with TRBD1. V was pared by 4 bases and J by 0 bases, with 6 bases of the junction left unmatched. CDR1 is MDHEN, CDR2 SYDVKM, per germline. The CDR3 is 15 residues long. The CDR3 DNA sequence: TGTGCCAGCAGTTCAACAGGGGTCTACTCCTACGAGCAGTACTTC. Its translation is CASSSTGVYSYEQYF.

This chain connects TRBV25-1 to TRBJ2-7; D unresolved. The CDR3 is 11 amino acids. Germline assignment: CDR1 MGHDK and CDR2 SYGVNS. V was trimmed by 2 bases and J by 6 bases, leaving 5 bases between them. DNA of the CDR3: TGTGCCAGCAGTGAAGTTGCCGAGCAGTACTTC. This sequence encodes CASSEVAEQYF.

CDR3 residues: CASSSAGTGEEAFF. CDR3 nucleotide sequence: TGTGCCAGTAGTTCAGCCGGGACAGGGGAAGAAGCTTTCTTT. V and J are TRBV19 and TRBJ1-1, with 10 positions matching TRBD1. Germline V gives CDR1 LNHDA, CDR2 SQIVND (reference sequence). Trimming at V came to 5 bases and at J to 8 bases, leaving 8 bases not matched to a gene. The CDR3 has 14 residues.

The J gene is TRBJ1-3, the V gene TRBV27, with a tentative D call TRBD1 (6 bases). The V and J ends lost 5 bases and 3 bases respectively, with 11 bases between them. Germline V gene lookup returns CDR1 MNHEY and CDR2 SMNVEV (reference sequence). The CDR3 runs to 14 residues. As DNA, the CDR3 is TGTGCCAGCAGTCCAACAGGGTATGGAAACACCATATATTTT. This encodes CASSPTGYGNTIYF.

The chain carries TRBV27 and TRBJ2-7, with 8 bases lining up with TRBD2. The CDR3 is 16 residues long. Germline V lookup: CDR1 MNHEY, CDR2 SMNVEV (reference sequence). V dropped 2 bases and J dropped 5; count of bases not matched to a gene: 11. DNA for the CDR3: TGTGCCAGCAGTTTAGTCGCCGGGAGGGCTTTCGACGAGCAGTACTTC. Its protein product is CASSLVAGRAFDEQYF.

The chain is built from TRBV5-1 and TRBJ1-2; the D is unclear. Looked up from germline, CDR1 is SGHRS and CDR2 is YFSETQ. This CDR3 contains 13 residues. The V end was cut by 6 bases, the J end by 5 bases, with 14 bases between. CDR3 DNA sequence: TGCGCCAGCAAAAGAGAGACCGAGTATGGCTACACCTTC. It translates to CASKRETEYGYTF. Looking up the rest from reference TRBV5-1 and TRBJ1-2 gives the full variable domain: KAGVTQTPRYLIKTRGQQVTLSCSPISGHRSVSWYQQTPGQGLQFLFEYFSETQRNKGNFPGRFSGRQFSNSRSEMNVSTLELGDSALYLCASKRETEYGYTFGSGTRLTVV.

CDR3 region: CASSRDPSGANVLTF. The CDR3 region has the DNA TGTGCCAGCAGCAGGGATCCCTCTGGGGCCAACGTCCTGACTTTC. The V gene is TRBV21-1, the J gene TRBJ2-6. TRBV21-1 has pseudogene status. CDR3 length: 15 residues.